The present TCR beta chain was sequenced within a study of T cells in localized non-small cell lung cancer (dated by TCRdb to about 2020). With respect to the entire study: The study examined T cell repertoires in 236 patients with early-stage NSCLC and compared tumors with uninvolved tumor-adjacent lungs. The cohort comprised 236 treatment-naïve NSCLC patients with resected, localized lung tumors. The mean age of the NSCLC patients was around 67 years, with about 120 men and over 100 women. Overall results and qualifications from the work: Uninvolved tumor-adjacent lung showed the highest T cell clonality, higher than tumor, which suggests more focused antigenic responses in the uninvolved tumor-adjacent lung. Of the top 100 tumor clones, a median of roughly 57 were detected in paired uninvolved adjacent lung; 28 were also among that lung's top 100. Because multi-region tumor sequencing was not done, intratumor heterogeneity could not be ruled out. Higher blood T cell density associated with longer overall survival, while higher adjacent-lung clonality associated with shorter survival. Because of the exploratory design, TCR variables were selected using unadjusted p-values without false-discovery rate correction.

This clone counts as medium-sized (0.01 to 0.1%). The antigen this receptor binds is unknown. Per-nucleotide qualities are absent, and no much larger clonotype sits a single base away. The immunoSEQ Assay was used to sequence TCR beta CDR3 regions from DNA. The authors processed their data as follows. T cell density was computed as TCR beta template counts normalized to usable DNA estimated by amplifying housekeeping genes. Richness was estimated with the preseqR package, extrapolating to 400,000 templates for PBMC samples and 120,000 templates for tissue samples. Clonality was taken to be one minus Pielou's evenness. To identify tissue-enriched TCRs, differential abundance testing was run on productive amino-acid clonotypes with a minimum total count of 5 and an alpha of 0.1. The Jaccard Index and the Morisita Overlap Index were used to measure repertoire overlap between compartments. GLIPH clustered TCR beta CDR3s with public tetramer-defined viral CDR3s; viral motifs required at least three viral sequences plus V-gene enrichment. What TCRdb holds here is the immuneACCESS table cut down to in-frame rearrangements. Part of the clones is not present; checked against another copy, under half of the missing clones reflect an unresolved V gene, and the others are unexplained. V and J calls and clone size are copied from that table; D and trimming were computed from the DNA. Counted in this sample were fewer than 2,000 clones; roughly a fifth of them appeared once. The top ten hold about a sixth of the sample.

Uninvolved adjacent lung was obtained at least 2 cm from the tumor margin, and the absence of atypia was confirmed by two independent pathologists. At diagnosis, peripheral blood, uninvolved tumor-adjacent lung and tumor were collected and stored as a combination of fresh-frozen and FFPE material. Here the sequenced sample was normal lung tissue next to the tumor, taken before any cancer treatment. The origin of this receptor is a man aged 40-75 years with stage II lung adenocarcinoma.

Here the CDR3 is given as CASSLVRQGTSEAFF. At the DNA level, the sequence is TGTGCCAGCAGCTTAGTACGACAGGGCACCTCTGAAGCTTTCTTT. This receptor chain uses TRBV11-3 and TRBJ1-1; a stretch of 7 junction bases matches TRBD1. V is pruned by 1 base and J by 6 bases, leaving 8 bases of the junction without a gene match. Inclusive of the bounding cysteine and phenylalanine, the CDR3 is 15 residues long. This entry keeps only the CDR3 DNA: 45 bases, framed from base 1. CDR1 and CDR2, per the germline V gene, are SGHNT and YENEEA.